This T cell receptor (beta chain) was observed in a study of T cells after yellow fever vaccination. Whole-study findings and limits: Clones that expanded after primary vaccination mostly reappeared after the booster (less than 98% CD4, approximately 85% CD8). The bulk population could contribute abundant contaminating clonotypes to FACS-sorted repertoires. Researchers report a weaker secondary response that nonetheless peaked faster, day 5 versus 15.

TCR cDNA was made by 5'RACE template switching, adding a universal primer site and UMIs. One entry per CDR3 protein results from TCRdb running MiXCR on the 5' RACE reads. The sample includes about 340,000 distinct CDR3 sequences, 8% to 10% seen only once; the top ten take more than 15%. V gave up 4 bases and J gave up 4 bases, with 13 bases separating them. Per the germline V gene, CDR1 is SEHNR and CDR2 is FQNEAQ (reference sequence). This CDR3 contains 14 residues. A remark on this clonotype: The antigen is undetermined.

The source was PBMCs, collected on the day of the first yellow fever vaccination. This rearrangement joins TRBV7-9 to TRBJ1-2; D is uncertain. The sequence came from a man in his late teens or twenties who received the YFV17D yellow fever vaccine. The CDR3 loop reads CASSSLDGRYGYTF. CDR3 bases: TGTGCCAGCAGCTCCCTGGACGGACGCTATGGCTACACCTTC.